This TCR beta chain was recovered during a study of Tregs in tolerant kidney transplant recipients. This CDR3 has 14 residues. With 5 bases removed from V and 10 bases from J, the gap between germline ends came to 19 bases. CDR1 MNHEY and CDR2 SMNVEV come from the germline V gene (reference sequence). Overall study results and limits: Validation in larger populations is needed because few patients were studied.

The repertoire was sequenced with immunoSEQ multiplex PCR; TCRdb's copy has only in-frame clones and lacks some. Of just under 65,000 clones listed, 95% to 98% are singletons. Worth noting for this clone: Its target is unknown.

This specimen consisted of Tregs from blood, obtained before the transplant. The chain uses TRBV27 and TRBJ2-3; possible D gene TRBD2, 5 bases. The source is a human donor who received a combined kidney and bone marrow transplant. In DNA, the CDR3 is TGTGCCAGCAGTACACGGCCCGGGGTAGCAGCGCAGTATTTT. Residues: CASSTRPGVAAQYF.